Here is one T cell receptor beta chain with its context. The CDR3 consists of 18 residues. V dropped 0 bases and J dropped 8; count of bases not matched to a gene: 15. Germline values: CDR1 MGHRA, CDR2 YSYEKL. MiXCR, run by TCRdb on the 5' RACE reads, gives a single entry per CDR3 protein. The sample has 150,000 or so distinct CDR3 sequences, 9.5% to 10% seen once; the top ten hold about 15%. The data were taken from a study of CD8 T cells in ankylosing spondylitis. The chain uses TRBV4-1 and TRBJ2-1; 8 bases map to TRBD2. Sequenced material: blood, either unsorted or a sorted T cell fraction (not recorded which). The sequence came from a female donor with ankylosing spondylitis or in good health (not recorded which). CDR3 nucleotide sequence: TGCGCCAGCAGCCAAGATAAGTCGGTAGCGGGATTGTTGTATGAGCAGTTCTTC. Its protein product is CASSQDKSVAGLLYEQFF.